Reported below is one T cell receptor beta chain. Seattle cases were enrolled at active infection and followed longitudinally. The data derive from a study of blood T cell repertoires in COVID-19. Generated by immunoSEQ multiplex PCR, the TCRdb table keeps only in-frame clones and is missing some. The table has about 270,000 clones, more than 90% seen once. This CDR3 has 15 amino acids. Trimming took 3 bases from V and 4 from J, leaving 12 bases between them. Germline V gene data show CDR1 as MNHNS and CDR2 as SASEGT. Sequenced: peripheral blood. V usage is TRBV6-1 and J usage is TRBJ1-4, with a tentative D call TRBD1 (5 bases). The origin of this receptor is a person aged 18 to 29 with COVID-19, enrolled during active disease. DNA for the CDR3: TGTGCCAGCAGTGACCGCGGGGGGATTAATGAAAAACTGTTTTTT. It is translated as CASSDRGGINEKLFF.